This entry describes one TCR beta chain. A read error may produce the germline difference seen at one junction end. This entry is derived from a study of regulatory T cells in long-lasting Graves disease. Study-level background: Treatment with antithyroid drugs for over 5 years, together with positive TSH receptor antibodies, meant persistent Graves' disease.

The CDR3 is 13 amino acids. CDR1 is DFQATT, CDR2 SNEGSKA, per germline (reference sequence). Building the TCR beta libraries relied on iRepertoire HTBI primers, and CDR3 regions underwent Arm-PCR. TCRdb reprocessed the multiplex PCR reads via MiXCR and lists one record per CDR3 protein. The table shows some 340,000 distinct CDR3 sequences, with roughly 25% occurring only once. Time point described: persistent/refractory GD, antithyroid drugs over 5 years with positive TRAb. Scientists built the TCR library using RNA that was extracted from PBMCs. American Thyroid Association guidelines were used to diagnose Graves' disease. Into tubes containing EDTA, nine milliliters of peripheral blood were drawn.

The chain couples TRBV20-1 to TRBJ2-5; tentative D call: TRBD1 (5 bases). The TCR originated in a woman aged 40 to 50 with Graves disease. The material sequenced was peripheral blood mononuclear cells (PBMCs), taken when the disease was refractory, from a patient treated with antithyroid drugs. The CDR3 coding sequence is TGCAGTGGTAGACAGTTCCTGGGGGAGACCCAGTACTTC. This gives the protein CSGRQFLGETQYF.